This TCR beta chain was documented in a study of T cells of healthy individuals (dated 2018 in TCRdb). The CDR3, cysteine through phenylalanine, is 14 amino acids long. Solely the CDR3 DNA is kept, with 42 bases framed from the first base. At the junction V is shortened by 2 bases and J by 1 base, with 8 bases in between. As encoded in the germline V gene, CDR1 is SGHDN while CDR2 is FVKESK. About this clonotype itself: There is no known antigen for this receptor. No much larger clone exists at a distance of one base, and base qualities are not known.

The method behind the library was 5' RACE. Sequencing was performed on an Illumina MiSeq. The raw public reads went through TCRdb reprocessing: fastp at Q25, MiXCR clone calling, in-frame beta chains kept. Identical CDR3 proteins give one entry, which carries the most common genes and DNA. This sample is represented by tens of thousands of distinct CDR3 sequences; roughly 17% of them were singletons. About 4.7% of the sample goes to the ten largest clones. The chain employs TRBV14 and TRBJ1-1; there is no confident call for the D gene. The origin of this receptor is a human donor in good health. CDR3 reads: CASSQFAGNTEAFF. The sequenced DNA is TGTGCCAGCAGCCAATTTGCAGGGAACACTGAAGCTTTCTTT.